This T cell receptor beta chain was sequenced for a study of monozygotic twins with inflammatory bowel disease (dated by TCRdb to between 2018 and 2021). About the study as a whole: In total, 28 monozygotic twin pairs made up the full study: 19 Danish pairs, all IBD-discordant, plus nine German pairs, of which four were IBD-concordant and five were IBD-discordant. Each individual had, on average, about 151 000 unique TCRalpha sequences and 181 000 unique TCRbeta sequences available for analysis. The search for disease-associated traits relied mainly on comparing IBD patients with their genetically identical healthy co-twins within discordant pairs.

Notes on this clonotype: What this receptor recognizes is not known.

CDR1 KGHSH and CDR2 LQKENI are derived from the germline V gene. Counted from cysteine to phenylalanine, this CDR3 has 16 amino acids. No DNA has been recorded. Overall study results and their limits: Repertoire similarity did not differ between concordant and discordant twins, which could be due to limited statistical power. IBD patients had lower TCRbeta repertoire diversity, measured by the inverse Simpson index, than their healthy co-twins. Differing immunosuppressive treatments among patients may have added background noise and inter-individual variability to the repertoires. Compared with healthy twins, IBD patients shared fewer clonotypes with other individuals, and the difference was most pronounced in patients with signs of disease activity. No single strong signal or clonotype linked to IBD turned up in the results, so the idea that one exists was not supported. Different T cell subtypes could not be distinguished in the analysis.

Library prep was done by 5' RACE. Each TCR library was prepared from around 3,200 ng of total RNA. For each sample, cDNA was synthesized in eight separate reactions using SMARTScribe reverse transcriptase. Unique molecular identifiers containing a 6-nucleotide sample barcode were introduced through template switching during cDNA synthesis. TCRalpha and TCRbeta cDNA was amplified in two nested PCRs of approximately 16 and 10 cycles, and bead purification was carried out after each PCR. Before amplification, cDNA was treated with uracil DNA-glycosylase and purified using the QIAquick PCR purification kit. In the second PCR, Illumina TruSeq-compatible adapters and sample-specific barcodes were added. Library quality and concentration were checked on TapeStation and Qubit, and libraries were pooled at approximately 4.7 ng each. Pooled libraries were sequenced on an Illumina HiSeq2500 single-index Rapid Run with 2 x 100 bp reads and custom sequencing primers. As for the authors' bioinformatics: UMI-based consensus assembly with MiGEC version 1.2.6 was used to correct PCR and sequencing errors. MiXCR version 2.1.1 was used to carry out V(D)J alignment, clonotype assembly and CDR3 extraction. Normalisation of gene usage, clonotype sharing and MAIT/NKT TCR abundance was achieved by analysing the top 1000, 10 000 and 20 000 clonotypes per sample. After downsampling to 27 000 UMIs, diversity was calculated as the inverse Simpson index using the vegan R package. Statistical testing used paired Mann-Whitney U tests on the discordant twin pairs and applied Benjamini-Hochberg correction for multiple testing. Following reprocessing of the reads by TCRdb, the data hold one row per CDR3 protein sequence and no DNA is available. TCRdb, not the authors, supplied the V and J calls. This specimen's table enumerates 400,000 to 500,000 distinct CDR3 sequences. The ten biggest clones cover about 2.3% of the sample.

From each donor, a roughly 2.5 ml peripheral blood sample was collected into PAXgene tubes and stored at -80 degrees C. Without T cell sorting, total RNA was isolated from whole blood using the PAXgene blood miRNA kit on an automated QIAcube. Peripheral blood from monozygotic twin pairs who were concordant or discordant for inflammatory bowel disease underwent deep TCRalpha and TCRbeta repertoire profiling using unique molecular barcoding. Smoking habits were recorded for all twin pairs, and each individual was classified as a current, former or never smoker. The sample was blood. This chain is built from TRBV18 and TRBJ2-5; there is no DNA to check the TCRdb D call of TRBD1. This sequence originates from a human donor with ulcerative colitis or Crohn's disease, or a healthy co-twin of an affected twin (not recorded which). This receptor has the CDR3 CASSPPAGRGGETQYF.